The entry that follows covers one T cell receptor beta chain sequence. Its antigen is as yet unknown. This sample was included in a study of T cell responses to AZD1222 COVID-19 vaccine. As for the study in general: Analysis merged second doses at about 4 or about 12 weeks. Study results and caveats: The donors showed a predominance of white British ancestry and of females, with possible underestimation of clonal diversity. Targets within unmutated variant regions were reportedly found for nearly half of spike-specific TCRs. Distributed over spike, vaccine-associated CD4 TCRs predominated at 160-218 and 743-854.

The CDR3 is 14 amino acids. V lost 7 bases and J lost 5, with 18 bases in between. Germline CDR1 and CDR2: SGDLS and YYNGEE. Using immunoSEQ multiplex PCR, the repertoire was profiled, and TCRdb retains in-frame clones only, with some absent. The table has about 76,000 clones, 90% seen once. This chain joins TRBV9 and TRBJ1-1; no clear D gene. This TCR derives from an adult in good health. This specimen consisted of peripheral blood, obtained on day 0 of AZD1222 vaccination. DNA for the CDR3: TGTGCCAGCCACCCCACGAATATAGGGACTGAAGCTTTCTTT. This sequence encodes CASHPTNIGTEAFF.